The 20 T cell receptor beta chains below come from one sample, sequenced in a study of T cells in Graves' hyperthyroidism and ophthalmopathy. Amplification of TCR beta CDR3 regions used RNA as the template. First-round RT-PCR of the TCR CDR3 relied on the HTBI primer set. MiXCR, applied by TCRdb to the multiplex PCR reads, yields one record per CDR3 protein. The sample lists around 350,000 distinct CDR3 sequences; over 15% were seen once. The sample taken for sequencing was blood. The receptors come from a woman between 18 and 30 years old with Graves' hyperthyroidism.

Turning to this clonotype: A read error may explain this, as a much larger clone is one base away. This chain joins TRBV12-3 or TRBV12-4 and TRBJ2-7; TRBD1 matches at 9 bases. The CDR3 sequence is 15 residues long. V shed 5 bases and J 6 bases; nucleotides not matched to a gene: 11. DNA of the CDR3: TGTGCCAGCAGTGACCCGACAGGGGGGGGCTCCGAGCAGTACTTC. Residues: CASSDPTGGGSEQYF.

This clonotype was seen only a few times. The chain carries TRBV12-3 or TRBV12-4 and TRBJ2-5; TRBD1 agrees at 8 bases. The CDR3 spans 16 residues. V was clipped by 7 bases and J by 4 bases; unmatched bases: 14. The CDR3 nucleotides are TGTGCCAGCACCGCCAGCCGCGGACAGGGAGGAGAGACCCAGTACTTC. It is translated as CASTASRGQGGETQYF.

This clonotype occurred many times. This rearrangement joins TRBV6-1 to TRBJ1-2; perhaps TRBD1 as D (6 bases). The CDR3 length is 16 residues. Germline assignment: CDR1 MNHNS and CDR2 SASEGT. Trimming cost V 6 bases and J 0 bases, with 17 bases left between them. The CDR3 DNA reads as TGTGCCAGCAGACGACGGGGGGGGCCTTCTAACTATGGCTACACCTTC. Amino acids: CASRRRGGPSNYGYTF.

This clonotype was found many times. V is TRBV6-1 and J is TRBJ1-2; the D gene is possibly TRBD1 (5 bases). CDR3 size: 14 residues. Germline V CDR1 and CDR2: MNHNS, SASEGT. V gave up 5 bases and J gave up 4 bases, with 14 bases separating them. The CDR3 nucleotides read TGTGCCAGCAGTCCTCGGGGCAGTCGCTATGGCTACACCTTC. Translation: CASSPRGSRYGYTF.

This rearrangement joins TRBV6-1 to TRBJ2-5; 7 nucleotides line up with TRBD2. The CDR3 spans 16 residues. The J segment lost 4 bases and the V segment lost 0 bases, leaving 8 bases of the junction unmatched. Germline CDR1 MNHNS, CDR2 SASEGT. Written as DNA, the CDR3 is TGTGCCAGCAGTGAAGCGACCGCGGGGGAGGGAGAGACCCAGTACTTC. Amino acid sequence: CASSEATAGEGETQYF.

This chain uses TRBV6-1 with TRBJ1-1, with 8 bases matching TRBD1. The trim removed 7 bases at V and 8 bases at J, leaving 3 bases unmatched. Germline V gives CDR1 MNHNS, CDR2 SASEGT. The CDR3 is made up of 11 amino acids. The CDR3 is CASKRTGEAFF. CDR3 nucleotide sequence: TGTGCCAGCAAGAGGACAGGGGAAGCTTTCTTT.

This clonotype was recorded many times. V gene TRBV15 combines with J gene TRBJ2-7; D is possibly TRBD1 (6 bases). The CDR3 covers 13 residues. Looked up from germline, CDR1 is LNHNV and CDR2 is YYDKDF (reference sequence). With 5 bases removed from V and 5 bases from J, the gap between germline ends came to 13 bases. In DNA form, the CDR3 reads TGTGCCACCAGCCTCGGCAGGGACAACGAGCAGTACTTC. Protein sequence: CATSLGRDNEQYF.

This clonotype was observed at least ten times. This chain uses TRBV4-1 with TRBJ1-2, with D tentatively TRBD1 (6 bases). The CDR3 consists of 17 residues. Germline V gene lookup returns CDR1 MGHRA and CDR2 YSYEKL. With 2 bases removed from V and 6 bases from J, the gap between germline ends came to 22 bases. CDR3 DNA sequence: TGCGCCAGCAGCCAACAAGGGGGGAGGGAGAAGAAGAATGGCTACACCTTC. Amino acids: CASSQQGGREKKNGYTF.

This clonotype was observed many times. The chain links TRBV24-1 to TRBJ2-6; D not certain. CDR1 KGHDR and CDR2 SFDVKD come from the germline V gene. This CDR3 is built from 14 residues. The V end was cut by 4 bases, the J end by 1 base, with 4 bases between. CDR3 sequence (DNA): TGTGCCACCAGTGACCTTTCTGGGGCCAACGTCCTGACTTTC. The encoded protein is CATSDLSGANVLTF.

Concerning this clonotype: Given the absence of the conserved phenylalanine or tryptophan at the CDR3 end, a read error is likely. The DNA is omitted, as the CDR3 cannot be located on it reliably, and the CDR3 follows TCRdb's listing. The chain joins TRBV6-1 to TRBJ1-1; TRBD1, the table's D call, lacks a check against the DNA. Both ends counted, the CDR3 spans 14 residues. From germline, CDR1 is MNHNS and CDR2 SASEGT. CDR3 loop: CASSEARGVTEACY.

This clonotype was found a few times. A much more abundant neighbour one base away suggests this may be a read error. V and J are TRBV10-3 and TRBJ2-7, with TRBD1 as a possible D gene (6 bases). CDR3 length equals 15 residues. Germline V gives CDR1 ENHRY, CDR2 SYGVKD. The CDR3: CASSESQGQTYEQYF. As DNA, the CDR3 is TGTGCCAGCAGTGAGTCACAAGGACAGACCTACGAGCAGTACTTC.

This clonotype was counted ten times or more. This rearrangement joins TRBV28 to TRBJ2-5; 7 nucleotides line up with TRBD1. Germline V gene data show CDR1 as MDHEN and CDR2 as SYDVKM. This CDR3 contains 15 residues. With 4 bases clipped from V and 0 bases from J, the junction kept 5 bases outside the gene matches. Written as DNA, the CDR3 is TGTGCCAGCAGTTCGGGACAGCTGTACCAAGAGACCCAGTACTTC. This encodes CASSSGQLYQETQYF.

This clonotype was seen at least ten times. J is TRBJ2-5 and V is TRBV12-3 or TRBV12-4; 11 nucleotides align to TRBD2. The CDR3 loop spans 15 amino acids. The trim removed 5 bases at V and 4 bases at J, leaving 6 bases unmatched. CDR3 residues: CASSPLSGGAETQYF. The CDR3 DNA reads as TGTGCCAGCAGTCCGCTTAGCGGGGGGGCAGAGACCCAGTACTTC.

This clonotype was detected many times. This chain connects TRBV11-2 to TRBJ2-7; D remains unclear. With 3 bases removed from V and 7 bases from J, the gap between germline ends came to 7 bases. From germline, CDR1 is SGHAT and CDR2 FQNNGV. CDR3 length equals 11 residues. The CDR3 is CASSFGWEQYF. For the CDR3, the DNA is TGTGCCAGCAGCTTCGGCTGGGAGCAGTACTTC.

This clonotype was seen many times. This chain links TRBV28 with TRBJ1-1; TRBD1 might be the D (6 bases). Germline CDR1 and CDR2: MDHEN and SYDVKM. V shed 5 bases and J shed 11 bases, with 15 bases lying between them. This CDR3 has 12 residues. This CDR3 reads CASSTGISGAFF. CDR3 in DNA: TGTGCCAGCAGTACAGGGATTTCGGGCGCTTTCTTT.

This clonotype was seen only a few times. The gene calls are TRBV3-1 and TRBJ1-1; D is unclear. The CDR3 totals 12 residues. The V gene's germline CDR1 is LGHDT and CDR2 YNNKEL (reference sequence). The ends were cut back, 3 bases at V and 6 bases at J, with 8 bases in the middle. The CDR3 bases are TGTGCCAGCAGCCACGACACCTCTGAAGCTTTCTTT. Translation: CASSHDTSEAFF.

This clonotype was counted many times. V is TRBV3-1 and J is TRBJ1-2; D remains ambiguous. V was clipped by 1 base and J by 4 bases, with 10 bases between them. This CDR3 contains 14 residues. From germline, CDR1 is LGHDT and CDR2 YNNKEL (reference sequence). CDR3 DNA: TGTGCCAGCAGCCAAGGGCAGCCCATCTATGGCTACACCTTC. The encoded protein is CASSQGQPIYGYTF.

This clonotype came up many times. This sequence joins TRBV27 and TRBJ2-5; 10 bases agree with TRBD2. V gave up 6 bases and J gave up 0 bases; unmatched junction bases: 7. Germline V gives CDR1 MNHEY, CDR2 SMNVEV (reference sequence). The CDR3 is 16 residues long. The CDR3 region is CASSELAGPYQETQYF. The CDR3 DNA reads TGTGCCAGCAGCGAACTAGCGGGGCCCTACCAAGAGACCCAGTACTTC.

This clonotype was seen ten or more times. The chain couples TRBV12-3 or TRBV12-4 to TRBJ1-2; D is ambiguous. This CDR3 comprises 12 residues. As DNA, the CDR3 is TGTGCAGTTTACCAAGGGATTTACGGCTACACCTTC. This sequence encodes CAVYQGIYGYTF.

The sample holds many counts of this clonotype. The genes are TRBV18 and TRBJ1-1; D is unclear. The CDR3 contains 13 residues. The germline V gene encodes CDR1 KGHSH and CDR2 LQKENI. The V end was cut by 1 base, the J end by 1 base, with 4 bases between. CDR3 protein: CASSPLRNTEAFF. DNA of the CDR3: TGTGCCAGCTCACCACTGAGGAACACTGAAGCTTTCTTT. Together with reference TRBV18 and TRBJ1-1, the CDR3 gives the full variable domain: NAGVMQNPRHLVRRRGQEARLRCSPMKGHSHVYWYRQLPEEGLKFMVYLQKENIIDESGMPKERFSAEFPKEGPSILRIQQVVRGDSAAYFCASSPLRNTEAFFGQGTRLTVV.